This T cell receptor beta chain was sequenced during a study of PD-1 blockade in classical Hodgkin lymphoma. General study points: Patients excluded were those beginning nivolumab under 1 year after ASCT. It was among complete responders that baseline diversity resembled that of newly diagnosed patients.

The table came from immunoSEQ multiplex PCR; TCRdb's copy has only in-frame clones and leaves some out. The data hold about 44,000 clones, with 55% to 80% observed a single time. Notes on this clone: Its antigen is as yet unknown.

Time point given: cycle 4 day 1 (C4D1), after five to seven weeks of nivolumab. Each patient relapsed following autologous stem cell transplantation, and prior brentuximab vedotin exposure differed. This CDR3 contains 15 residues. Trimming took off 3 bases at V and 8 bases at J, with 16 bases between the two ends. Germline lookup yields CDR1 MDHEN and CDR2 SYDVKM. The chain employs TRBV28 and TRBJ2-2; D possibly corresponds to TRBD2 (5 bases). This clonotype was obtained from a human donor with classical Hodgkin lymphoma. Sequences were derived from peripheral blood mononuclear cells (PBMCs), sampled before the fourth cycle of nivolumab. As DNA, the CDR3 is TGTGCCAGCAGTTTTGGGCGGGCGACCGTAGGGGAGCTGTTTTTT. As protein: CASSFGRATVGELFF. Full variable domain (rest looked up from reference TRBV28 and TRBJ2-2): DVKVTQSSRYLVKRTGEKVFLECVQDMDHENMFWYRQDPGLGLRLIYFSYDVKMKEKGDIPEGYSVSREKKERFSLILESASTNQTSMYLCASSFGRATVGELFFGEGSRLTVL.